This entry features one TCR beta chain sequence. Its target is unknown. 60 Vbeta and 13 Jbeta primers were used in PCR. Using immunoSEQ multiplex PCR, the repertoire was profiled, and TCRdb retains in-frame clones only, with some absent. The table records fewer than 150,000 clones, around 85% of them present only once. The ends were cut back, 6 bases at V and 5 bases at J, with 16 bases in the middle. The CDR3 loop spans 14 amino acids. The germline gives CDR1 MNHEY, CDR2 SVGAGI. The donors, nominally healthy at sampling, likely had unrecorded immune exposures. This sample stems from a study of cytomegalovirus exposure and HLA in healthy donors. Study overall: A prior analysis found about 110 million unique TCR beta sequences from some 190 million T cells.

Regarding the study as a whole: Most subjects had HLA-A and HLA-B alleles reportedly predicted accurately by TCR beta sequences. In a later analysis, TCR beta V- and J-gene trimming was associated with a missense DCLRE1C variant.

The source is a female donor in good health and CMV-seronegative. This chain uses TRBV6-5 with TRBJ2-5; perhaps TRBD2 as D (7 bases). Sequencing was done on a sample of PBMCs. For the CDR3, the DNA is TGTGCCAGCAGCATTTCGGGGGGCGGGGAGACCCAGTACTTC. Protein: CASSISGGGETQYF.